The sample holds a few counts of the clone carrying this T cell receptor (beta chain). Antigen unknown. Described time point: baseline, week 1 (first vaccination visit). This sample's treatment: pre-vaccination baseline after standard-of-care therapy. New astrocytomas of WHO grade 3 or 4 that were IDH1-mutant and ATRX-lost were found in the donors. The data are from a study of a mutant IDH1 vaccine in newly diagnosed glioma. For the study at large: Treated patients, averaging about 40 years, were roughly 60% male and around 40% female. Earlier treatment was radiotherapy, temozolomide, or both, with most getting both.

General study findings and limits: Of all patients, under 95% showed vaccine-induced immune responses.

Data came from immunoSEQ multiplex PCR; TCRdb stores just in-frame clones and leaves some out. The sample records about 88,000 clones, roughly 80% being singletons. The clonotype was recovered from a man aged 40-49 years with glioma. Some clones in this sample may be carry-over from other donors' samples. The specimen was PBMCs, collected from a glioma patient treated with radiotherapy, temozolomide or both.

The CDR3 DNA reads TGTGCCAGCAGCCGGACGGATGAAGCTTTCTTT. Residues: CASSRTDEAFF. The chain uses TRBV7-9 and TRBJ1-1; no clear D gene. V was shortened by 5 bases and J by 7 bases, with 8 bases between the two germline ends. CDR1 is SEHNR, CDR2 FQNEAQ, per germline (reference sequence). CDR3 size: 11 residues.